This T cell receptor beta chain was sequenced during a study of identifying expanded T cells in peripheral blood. The data were produced by immunoSEQ multiplex PCR, yet TCRdb's version contains in-frame clones alone and is incomplete. The table lists about 110,000 clones, about 85% of them singletons. Study results and caveats: Over approximately two and four weeks, about 15 and 18 clones changed, versus more than 1 between replicates. Across healthy donors, higher total template counts meant significantly greater roughly two-week count variance.

Per the germline V gene, CDR1 is SGHAT and CDR2 is FQNNGV. V gave up 0 bases and J gave up 3 bases; unmatched junction bases: 1. CDR3 length: 14 residues. Collection occurred without any documented infections or immune events in donors. Comments on this clone: The antigen remains unidentified.

This TCR derives from a person aged 18 to 75 in good health. The chain is built from TRBV11-2 and TRBJ1-1; 7 bases match TRBD1. The sequenced sample consisted of blood. The CDR3 coding sequence is TGTGCCAGCAGCTTAGACAGGGGGGACACTGAAGCTTTCTTT. Amino acid sequence: CASSLDRGDTEAFF.